This record covers a single TCR beta chain. These data originate in a study of blood T cell repertoires in COVID-19. Germline-derived CDR1 and CDR2 are GTSNPN and SVGIG (reference sequence). The ends were cut back, 3 bases at V and 8 bases at J, with 14 bases in the middle. The CDR3 is 14 amino acids. Produced via immunoSEQ multiplex PCR; TCRdb's table is partial and in-frame only. Among around 700,000 clones listed, approximately 90% were seen once. The sequence was obtained from a woman aged 18-29 years with acute or convalescent COVID-19. This chain joins TRBV30 and TRBJ1-6; D perhaps matches TRBD1 (5 bases). Sequenced input: peripheral blood. CDR3 bases: TGTGCCTGGAGATTGTGGGGCCGGGATTCACCCCTCCACTTT. Its translation: CAWRLWGRDSPLHF.